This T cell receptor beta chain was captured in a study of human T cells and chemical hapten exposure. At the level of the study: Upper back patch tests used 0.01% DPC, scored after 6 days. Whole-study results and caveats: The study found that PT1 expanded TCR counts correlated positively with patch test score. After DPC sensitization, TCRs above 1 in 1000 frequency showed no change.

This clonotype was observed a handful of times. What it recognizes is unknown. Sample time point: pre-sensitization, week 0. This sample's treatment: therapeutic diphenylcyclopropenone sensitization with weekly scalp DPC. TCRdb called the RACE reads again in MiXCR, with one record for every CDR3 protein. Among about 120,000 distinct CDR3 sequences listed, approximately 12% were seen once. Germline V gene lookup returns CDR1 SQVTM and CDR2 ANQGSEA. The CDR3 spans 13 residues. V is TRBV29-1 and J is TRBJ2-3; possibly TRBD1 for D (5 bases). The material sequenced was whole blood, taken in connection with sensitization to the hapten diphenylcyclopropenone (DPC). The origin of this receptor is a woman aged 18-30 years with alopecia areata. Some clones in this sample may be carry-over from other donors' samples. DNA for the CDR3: TGCAGTTTCAACAGGAAGGTGTCCGATACGCAGTATTTT. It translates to CSFNRKVSDTQYF.